This entry lists 27 T cell receptor beta chains sequenced from one sample in a study of T cell changes during pregnancy in multiple sclerosis. Using immunoSEQ multiplex PCR, the repertoire was profiled, and TCRdb retains in-frame clones only, with some absent. The sample holds approximately 70,000 clones, 90% to 95% seen once. The sequences come from CD4+ T cells from peripheral blood mononuclear cells, collected before pregnancy. The receptors were sampled from a female donor with multiple sclerosis, enrolled in a pregnancy study.

This sequence joins TRBV7-9 and TRBJ1-2; D may be TRBD1 (6 bases). The germline V gene encodes CDR1 SEHNR and CDR2 FQNEAQ (reference sequence). V lost 5 bases to trimming and J lost 8 bases, with 33 bases between them. The CDR3 is 19 amino acids. The CDR3 spells CASSPLLYKTGLRSRGYTF. For the CDR3, the DNA is TGTGCCAGCAGCCCTCTCCTCTATAAAACAGGGCTAAGATCTCGCGGCTACACCTTC.

V gene TRBV4-1 combines with J gene TRBJ1-6, with D possibly being TRBD1 (6 bases). Germline V gene lookup returns CDR1 MGHRA and CDR2 YSYEKL. The CDR3 is made up of 13 amino acids. Trimming cost V 1 base and J 12 bases, with 10 bases left between them. DNA of the CDR3: TGCGCCAGCAGCCAAGGACAGGTGGGACCCCTCCACTTT. It translates to CASSQGQVGPLHF.

The V and J genes are TRBV19 and TRBJ1-2, with D uncertain. Germline V lookup: CDR1 LNHDA, CDR2 SQIVND (reference sequence). V gave up 0 bases and J gave up 2 bases, with 10 bases separating them. CDR3 length: 15 residues. For the CDR3, the DNA is TGTGCCAGTAGTATAGATCTAAGGAGAAACTATGGCTACACCTTC. This gives the protein CASSIDLRRNYGYTF.

This sequence joins TRBV7-6 and TRBJ1-6; 11 positions agree with TRBD1. From germline, CDR1 is SGHVS and CDR2 FNYEAQ. Losses at the gene ends were 4 bases for V and 9 bases for J; bases not matched to a gene: 2. The CDR3 is made up of 14 amino acids. As DNA, the CDR3 is TGTGCCAGCAGCTCGGGACAGGGGGTTTCACCCCTCCACTTT. Translating it yields CASSSGQGVSPLHF.

This clone was found once. The V call is TRBV9, the J call TRBJ2-7; D is unclear. The germline V and J ends were trimmed by 0 bases and 2 bases, with 9 bases remaining between them. The CDR3 runs 14 residues. Germline V lookup: CDR1 SGDLS, CDR2 YYNGEE. As DNA, the CDR3 is TGTGCCAGCAGCGTAGATCCGGTTACCTACGAGCAGTACTTC. Translating it yields CASSVDPVTYEQYF.

The genes are TRBV27 and TRBJ2-6; D is unresolved. V lost 5 bases and J lost 0, with 11 bases in between. CDR1 and CDR2 (germline): MNHEY, SMNVEV (reference sequence). CDR3 length equals 16 residues. CDR3 sequence: CASSPVRGSGANVLTF. CDR3 nucleotide sequence: TGTGCCAGCAGTCCAGTCAGAGGCTCTGGGGCCAACGTCCTGACTTTC.

V usage is TRBV18 and J usage is TRBJ2-7; a possible D gene is TRBD2 (7 bases). The germline V and J ends were trimmed by 3 bases and 2 bases, with 17 bases remaining between them. Germline values: CDR1 KGHSH, CDR2 LQKENI. This CDR3 has 16 residues. The CDR3 nucleotides read TGTGCCAGCTCACCGGGGGCTAGCGGCGCCACCTACGAGCAGTACTTC. Translation gives CASSPGASGATYEQYF.

This sequence joins TRBV7-9 and TRBJ2-1; 12 bases are shared with TRBD2. This CDR3 spans 14 amino acids. Germline V gene data show CDR1 as SEHNR and CDR2 as FQNEAQ (reference sequence). J gave up 8 bases and V 6 bases, and 5 bases lay outside the gene matches. For the CDR3, the DNA is TGTGCCAGCAGGGCTAGCGGGGGGGGCGATGAGCAGTTCTTC. It codes for CASRASGGGDEQFF. The full variable domain, in which reference TRBV7-9 and TRBJ2-1 provide the parts outside the CDR3, is DTGVSQNPRHKITKRGQNVTFRCDPISEHNRLYWYRQTLGQGPEFLTYFQNEAQLEKSRLLSDRFSAERPKGSFSTLEIQRTEQGDSAMYLCASRASGGGDEQFFGPGTRLTVL.

The chain uses TRBV5-1 and TRBJ2-2; 11 bases align to TRBD2. The CDR3 length is 18 residues. Germline CDR1 and CDR2: SGHRS and YFSETQ. The J segment lost 0 bases and the V segment lost 4 bases, leaving 8 bases of the junction unmatched. CDR3 region: CASSALAGGFANTGELFF. For the CDR3, the DNA is TGCGCCAGCAGCGCCTTAGCGGGAGGGTTCGCGAACACCGGGGAGCTGTTTTTT.

About this clone itself: At one end, the junction sequence differs from germline, possibly due to a read error. For the CDR3, the DNA is TGTGCTAGCAGCTTATCTTTCGGGGACACCGGGGAGCTGTTTTTT. This codes for CASSLSFGDTGELFF. V is TRBV7-7 and J is TRBJ2-2, with a tentative D call TRBD2 (5 bases). The length of the CDR3 is 15 residues. Germline CDR1 SSHAT, CDR2 FNYEAQ (reference sequence).

This chain connects TRBV19 to TRBJ2-1; D might be TRBD2 (7 bases). The germline V gene encodes CDR1 LNHDA and CDR2 SQIVND (reference sequence). V lost 9 bases, J lost 0 bases, and 12 bases lay in between. The CDR3 covers 14 residues. The CDR3 DNA reads TGTGCCAGCCGCGGGGGCCTCTCCTACAATGAGCAGTTCTTC. Translation: CASRGGLSYNEQFF.

V gene TRBV19 combines with J gene TRBJ2-3, with 10 positions matching TRBD2. The V segment lost 5 bases and the J segment 4 bases; nucleotides outside the gene matches: 6. Germline values: CDR1 LNHDA, CDR2 SQIVND (reference sequence). The CDR3 contains 15 residues. The CDR3 spells CASSSSGGWPDTQYF. DNA of the CDR3: TGTGCCAGTAGTTCTAGCGGGGGTTGGCCAGATACGCAGTATTTT.

The rearrangement links TRBV18 to TRBJ1-6; a possible D gene is TRBD1 (5 bases). The CDR3 loop spans 15 amino acids. V shed 2 bases and J shed 1 base, with 6 bases lying between them. Germline loops: CDR1 KGHSH, CDR2 LQKENI. The CDR3 DNA reads as TGTGCCAGCTCACCAAACAGGTCCTATAATTCACCCCTCCACTTT. This gives the protein CASSPNRSYNSPLHF.

This clone occurred a few times. The chain couples TRBV4-1 to TRBJ1-1; D is unclear. V shed 1 base and J shed 1 base, with 13 bases lying between them. From germline, CDR1 is MGHRA and CDR2 YSYEKL. This CDR3 is 16 amino acids long. For the CDR3, the DNA is TGCGCCAGCAGCCAAGTACCTCGGAGGGAGAACACTGAAGCTTTCTTT. Protein sequence: CASSQVPRRENTEAFF.

This chain links TRBV7-9 with TRBJ2-3, with no clear D. Germline lookup yields CDR1 SEHNR and CDR2 FQNEAQ (reference sequence). The CDR3 is 14 residues long. Trimming removed 5 bases from V and 0 bases from J, with 9 bases in between. CDR3 coding DNA: TGTGCCAGCAGCCCATCCGGGAGCACAGATACGCAGTATTTT. It translates to CASSPSGSTDTQYF.

The chain has TRBV30 and TRBJ1-3; TRBD1 matches at 7 bases. The germline CDR1 and CDR2 sequences are GTSNPN and SVGIG (reference sequence). The V and J ends lost 1 base and 2 bases, in that order; junction bases with no gene match: 14. This CDR3 has 18 amino acids. This CDR3 reads CAWSASNDRDPPGNTIYF. CDR3 nucleotide sequence: TGTGCCTGGAGTGCCTCGAATGACAGGGATCCCCCTGGAAACACCATATATTTT. The full variable domain, in which reference TRBV30 and TRBJ1-3 provide the parts outside the CDR3, is SQTIHQWPATLVQPVGSPLSLECTVEGTSNPNLYWYRQAAGRGLQLLFYSVGIGQISSEVPQNLSASRPQDRQFILSSKKLLLSDSGFYLCAWSASNDRDPPGNTIYFGEGSWLTVV.

The chain joins TRBV6-5 to TRBJ1-5; D might be TRBD1 (6 bases). The germline V and J ends were trimmed by 2 bases and 2 bases, with 10 bases remaining between them. Germline values: CDR1 MNHEY, CDR2 SVGAGI. The CDR3 extends over 15 amino acids. CDR3 DNA: TGTGCCAGCAGTTACGGGGGGGCGGGCAATCAGCCCCAGCATTTT. It specifies CASSYGGAGNQPQHF.

The rearrangement joins TRBV7-2 to TRBJ2-7; 14 bases fit TRBD2. V shed 4 bases and J 7 bases; nucleotides not matched to a gene: 9. This CDR3 comprises 16 residues. Looked up from germline, CDR1 is SGHTA and CDR2 is FQGNSA. Written as DNA, the CDR3 is TGTGCCAGCAGCTCGGGACTAGCGGGAGTTTTAGAGGAGCAGTACTTC. Translation: CASSSGLAGVLEEQYF.

In its sample, this clone was seen a few times. The rearrangement joins TRBV5-1 to TRBJ1-1, with 7 bases aligning to TRBD1. This CDR3 region has 12 residues. In germline, CDR1 is SGHRS, CDR2 YFSETQ. V lost 3 bases and J lost 6; bases outside the gene matches: 2. In DNA, the CDR3 is TGCGCCAGCAGCTCGCAGGGGGCTGAAGCTTTCTTT. Its protein product is CASSSQGAEAFF.

The genes are TRBV18 and TRBJ2-1, with 8 bases that match TRBD2. Germline CDR1 is KGHSH and CDR2 is LQKENI. The CDR3 loop spans 15 amino acids. The V gene end was trimmed by 4 bases and the J gene end by 0 bases; junction bases not matched to a gene: 2. The CDR3 coding sequence is TGTGCCAGCTCACAGAGCGGGAGCTCCTACAATGAGCAGTTCTTC. Protein sequence: CASSQSGSSYNEQFF.

This clone has only a few counts. The chain combines TRBV5-1 with TRBJ1-1; TRBD1 agrees at 7 bases. CDR1 is SGHRS and CDR2 is YFSETQ in the germline V gene. V lost 1 base, J lost 3 bases, and 0 bases stayed unmatched. The CDR3 totals 13 residues. The CDR3 DNA follows: TGCGCCAGCAGCTTGACAGGGGACACTGAAGCTTTCTTT. This translates into CASSLTGDTEAFF. Full variable domain (missing parts from reference TRBV5-1 and TRBJ1-1): KAGVTQTPRYLIKTRGQQVTLSCSPISGHRSVSWYQQTPGQGLQFLFEYFSETQRNKGNFPGRFSGRQFSNSRSEMNVSTLELGDSALYLCASSLTGDTEAFFGQGTRLTVV.

The chain combines TRBV5-6 with TRBJ1-3; no firm D call. CDR1 and CDR2 from the germline V gene are SGHDT and YYEEEE. Trimming pared 4 bases from V and 1 base from J, leaving 12 bases between. The CDR3 length is 15 residues. For the CDR3, the DNA is TGTGCCAGCAGCCCCGAATCGGGATCTGGAAACACCATATATTTT. Amino acid sequence: CASSPESGSGNTIYF.

This chain uses TRBV21-1 with TRBJ1-6; TRBD1 is the table's D call, not checked against the DNA. TRBV21-1 is given as a pseudogene. This CDR3 is 19 amino acids long. In nucleotides, the CDR3 is TGTGCCAGCAGCAAAGTGGACAGGGGATCAAGCTCCTATAATTCACCCCTCCACTTT. It translates to CASSKVDRGSSSYNSPLHF.

The chain couples TRBV2 to TRBJ2-3; TRBD2 aligns across 7 bases. The CDR3 totals 13 residues. J gave up 7 bases and V 11 bases, and 12 bases lay outside the gene matches. Germline-derived CDR1 and CDR2 are SNHLY and FYNNEI. As DNA, the CDR3 is TGTGCCGGCGGGGGATCTTATATTAATACGCAGTATTTT. It codes for CAGGGSYINTQYF.

V is TRBV7-2 and J is TRBJ2-7; 13 nucleotides line up with TRBD2. The CDR3 runs 15 residues. Germline CDR1 reads SGHTA; CDR2 reads FQGNSA. J gave up 3 bases and V 5 bases, and 4 bases lay outside the gene matches. CDR3 loop: CASSPRTSGGYEQYF. CDR3 sequence (DNA): TGTGCCAGCAGCCCCCGGACTAGCGGGGGCTACGAGCAGTACTTC. Drawing the rest from reference TRBV7-2 and TRBJ2-7, the complete variable domain is GAGVSQSPSNKVTEKGKDVELRCDPISGHTALYWYRQSLGQGLEFLIYFQGNSAPDKSGLPSDRFSAERTGGSVSTLTIQRTQQEDSAVYLCASSPRTSGGYEQYFGPGTRLTVT.

This rearrangement joins TRBV4-3 to TRBJ2-3; 8 bases agree with TRBD2. Germline CDR1 and CDR2: LGHNA and YSLEER. V lost 2 bases to trimming and J lost 6 bases; unmatched junction nucleotides: 10. The CDR3 is 16 amino acids. This CDR3 reads CASSQLGTGGFDTQYF. In DNA form, the CDR3 reads TGCGCCAGCAGCCAACTTGGGACGGGGGGGTTCGATACGCAGTATTTT.

This chain links TRBV27 with TRBJ1-4; possible D gene TRBD1, 5 bases. Germline V gene data show CDR1 as MNHEY and CDR2 as SMNVEV (reference sequence). With 2 bases removed from V and 3 bases from J, the gap between germline ends came to 13 bases. The CDR3 has 16 residues. CDR3 bases: TGTGCCAGCAGTTTAAAGCACGGCAGGGCTAATGAAAAACTGTTTTTT. This codes for CASSLKHGRANEKLFF.